These 13 T cell receptor beta chains originate from one sample sequenced in a study of T-cell reconstitution after alpha-beta-depleted transplantation in children (dated by TCRdb to about 2016). The library was built by means of PCR. Sequenced using an Illumina HiSeq 2500. Molecular barcoding was employed in the preparation of TCR libraries, with unique molecular identifiers being used to normalize TCRbeta repertoire quantification. TCRdb itself trimmed the public reads at Q25 with fastp, ran MiXCR and retained productive beta chains. When rows share a CDR3 protein, they turn into one entry using the most common DNA and genes. The sample contains 490,000 or so distinct CDR3 sequences, about 12% of them found a single time. The top ten clones comprise about 5.4% of the sample. The material sequenced was PBMCs from the stem cell graft donor, taken from the stem cell graft. The receptors derive from a human donor who donated a stem cell graft to a child with combined immunodeficiency.

This clonotype has only a few counts. The chain links TRBV12-3 or TRBV12-4 to TRBJ2-3, with TRBD2 identical over 9 bases. CDR3 length equals 19 residues. With V trimmed by 0 bases and J by 0 bases, 10 bases remained unmatched. CDR3 protein: CASSLAGLAGWASTDTQYF. CDR3 DNA sequence: TGTGCCAGCAGTTTAGCGGGGCTAGCGGGATGGGCTAGCACAGATACGCAGTATTTT.

The chain joins TRBV12-3 or TRBV12-4 to TRBJ1-2, with D possibly TRBD1 on 5 matching bases. The CDR3 consists of 15 residues. Trimming took off 4 bases at V and 1 base at J, with 13 bases between the two ends. The CDR3 sequence: CASSWDAKGNYGYTF. CDR3 nucleotides: TGTGCCAGCAGTTGGGACGCAAAGGGTAACTATGGCTACACCTTC.

This clonotype was seen more than once but under ten times. V gene TRBV5-1 combines with J gene TRBJ2-7, with 8 bases lining up with TRBD1. The CDR3 is 13 residues long. J gave up 7 bases and V 1 base, and 4 bases lay outside the gene matches. Germline V gives CDR1 SGHRS, CDR2 YFSETQ. CDR3 DNA: TGCGCCAGCAGCTTGTTAACAGGGGGTGAGCAGTACTTC. Amino acid sequence: CASSLLTGGEQYF. The variable domain in full, with the rest retrieved from reference TRBV5-1 and TRBJ2-7, is KAGVTQTPRYLIKTRGQQVTLSCSPISGHRSVSWYQQTPGQGLQFLFEYFSETQRNKGNFPGRFSGRQFSNSRSEMNVSTLELGDSALYLCASSLLTGGEQYFGPGTRLTVT.

This chain uses TRBV30 with TRBJ1-5; 7 nucleotides align to TRBD1. Germline V CDR1 and CDR2: GTSNPN, SVGIG (reference sequence). This CDR3 region has 15 residues. With V trimmed by 3 bases and J by 3 bases, 8 bases remained unmatched. CDR3: CAWSTGTVINQPQHF. In DNA form, the CDR3 reads TGTGCCTGGAGCACCGGGACAGTTATCAATCAGCCCCAGCATTTT. Complete variable domain (other parts from reference TRBV30 and TRBJ1-5): SQTIHQWPATLVQPVGSPLSLECTVEGTSNPNLYWYRQAAGRGLQLLFYSVGIGQISSEVPQNLSASRPQDRQFILSSKKLLLSDSGFYLCAWSTGTVINQPQHFGDGTRLSIL.

The chain recombines TRBV12-3 or TRBV12-4 with TRBJ2-3; D not certain. V lost 6 bases to trimming and J lost 0 bases, with 7 bases between them. CDR3 length: 13 residues. The CDR3 region is CASRPSSTDTQYF. The CDR3 DNA reads as TGTGCCAGCAGGCCGAGTAGCACAGATACGCAGTATTTT.

This clonotype was counted many times. This sequence joins TRBV12-3 or TRBV12-4 and TRBJ2-5; the match to TRBD2 covers 8 bases. With 2 bases clipped from V and 5 bases from J, the junction kept 7 bases outside the gene matches. The CDR3 covers 15 residues. The CDR3 protein is CASSLRGLGRETQYF. As DNA, the CDR3 is TGTGCCAGCAGTTTACGGGGACTAGGGAGGGAGACCCAGTACTTC.

This chain links TRBV19 with TRBJ1-5; D is possibly TRBD1 (5 bases). Trimming shortened V by 0 bases and J by 7 bases, and 19 bases separated the two germline ends. The germline V gene encodes CDR1 LNHDA and CDR2 SQIVND (reference sequence). The CDR3 consists of 17 residues. The CDR3 region has the DNA TGTGCCAGTAGTATAGAAAAGGGGAAGCCCTTCGGCCAGCCCCAGCATTTT. Its translation: CASSIEKGKPFGQPQHF.

In its sample, this clonotype was seen a few times. The rearrangement uses TRBV4-3 and TRBJ2-2, with D unresolved. The germline V and J ends were trimmed by 0 bases and 7 bases, with 9 bases remaining between them. In germline, CDR1 is LGHNA, CDR2 YSLEER. The CDR3 is 14 amino acids. The CDR3 loop reads CASSQELIGGELFF. CDR3 in DNA: TGCGCCAGCAGCCAAGAGCTAATTGGCGGGGAGCTGTTTTTT.

This clonotype was observed a few times. The V and J genes are TRBV20-1 and TRBJ2-5; 8 nucleotides match TRBD2. From germline, CDR1 is DFQATT and CDR2 SNEGSKA (reference sequence). Trimming took 3 bases from V and 9 from J; bases not matched to a gene: 9. The CDR3 extends over 13 amino acids. CDR3 nucleotides: TGCAGTGCTAGCGGGAGGGTCATCTGGGCCCAGTACTTC. It encodes CSASGRVIWAQYF.

The chain recombines TRBV20-1 with TRBJ2-1; 15 nucleotides match TRBD2. The CDR3 contains 20 residues. With V trimmed by 1 base and J by 3 bases, 13 bases remained unmatched. Germline V gene data show CDR1 as DFQATT and CDR2 as SNEGSKA (reference sequence). The CDR3 sequence is CSARAFDPGLAGGLYNEQFF. The CDR3 nucleotides read TGCAGTGCTAGAGCCTTCGACCCGGGACTAGCGGGAGGACTCTACAATGAGCAGTTCTTC.

This clonotype appeared a few times. The chain recombines TRBV6-6 with TRBJ2-1; perhaps TRBD2 as D (5 bases). Germline values: CDR1 MNHNY, CDR2 SVGAGI (reference sequence). This CDR3 spans 13 amino acids. V was shortened by 3 bases and J by 6 bases, with 9 bases between the two germline ends. In DNA form, the CDR3 reads TGTGCCAGCAGTTATACTAGAGCCAATGAGCAGTTCTTC. Residues: CASSYTRANEQFF.

This clonotype was seen more than once but under ten times. The rearrangement links TRBV12-3 or TRBV12-4 to TRBJ2-7, with D possibly being TRBD1 or TRBD2 (6 bases each). V lost 5 bases to trimming and J lost 9 bases, with 14 bases between them. The CDR3 loop spans 12 amino acids. CDR3 sequence (DNA): TGTGCCAGCAGTCCGGGGGCTAACGCGCAGTACTTC. It translates to CASSPGANAQYF.

The CDR3 sequence: CASSLGLSTGELFF. CDR3 in DNA: TGTGCCAGCAGTTTAGGGCTGTCCACCGGGGAGCTGTTTTTT. This chain uses TRBV12-3 or TRBV12-4 with TRBJ2-2, with no clear D. Trimming shortened V by 1 base and J by 4 bases, and 7 bases separated the two germline ends. The CDR3 is made up of 14 amino acids.